The 15 T cell receptor beta chains reported below all come from one sample, sequenced in a study of Ad26.COV2.S vaccination and SARS-CoV-2 variants. Sequenced by immunoSEQ multiplex PCR; TCRdb stores in-frame clones only, minus some. The sample has 300,000 to 350,000 clones, just under 85% seen once. Treatment specified: 15 to 20 received Ad26.COV2.S at low or high dose, single or two shots; 5 received placebo; per-sample allocation not given. Sampling took place 63 days after the first vaccine or placebo injection. The sample here was peripheral blood, taken in a trial of Ad26.COV2.S vaccine versus placebo. The receptors were gathered from a person between 18 and 59 years old who received the Ad26.COV2.S COVID-19 vaccine or a placebo.

The genes are TRBV2 and TRBJ2-7; D is perhaps TRBD1 (6 bases). CDR1 and CDR2 (germline): SNHLY, FYNNEI. The CDR3 contains 12 residues. The CDR3 loop reads CGTGISSYEQYF. CDR3 nucleotides: TGTGGTACAGGGATCAGCTCCTACGAGCAGTACTTC.

This chain uses TRBV5-1 with TRBJ2-5, with TRBD1 matching over 10 bases. The junction had 6 bases not matched to a gene; V was cut back by 4 bases and J by 6 bases. The CDR3 consists of 14 residues. Germline V CDR1 and CDR2: SGHRS, YFSETQ. The CDR3 bases are TGCGCCAGCAGCCCCGGACAGGGGGTGAAGACCCAGTACTTC. Its translation is CASSPGQGVKTQYF.

This clone showed up just a few times. This rearrangement joins TRBV4-1 to TRBJ1-1, with no clear D. The germline CDR1 and CDR2 sequences are MGHRA and YSYEKL. Trimming cost V 3 bases and J 0 bases, with 11 bases left between them. The CDR3 extends over 15 amino acids. The CDR3: CASSQVVGMNTEAFF. Written as DNA, the CDR3 is TGCGCCAGCAGCCAGGTGGTGGGAATGAACACTGAAGCTTTCTTT.

This chain joins TRBV4-2 and TRBJ1-6; unclear D gene. CDR1 is LGHNA and CDR2 is YNFKEQ in the germline V gene. Trimming left V 0 bases short and J 7 bases short, with 16 bases between. This CDR3 is built from 17 residues. The CDR3 is CASSQDRAVSQNSPLHF. The CDR3 DNA reads TGTGCCAGCAGCCAAGATAGGGCAGTGAGCCAGAATTCACCCCTCCACTTT.

The V call is TRBV5-8, the J call TRBJ1-2, with D possibly being TRBD1 (6 bases). The length of the CDR3 is 14 residues. Trimming stripped 0 bases from V and 3 bases from J, with 9 bases between. Germline CDR1 SGHTS, CDR2 YDEGEE. The CDR3 here is CASSLGGAYYGYTF. CDR3 bases: TGTGCCAGCAGCTTGGGGGGGGCATACTATGGCTACACCTTC.

The chain recombines TRBV2 with TRBJ2-7; tentatively, D is TRBD2 (7 bases). The V gene lost 6 bases and the J gene lost 3 bases, with 27 bases spanning the gap. CDR1 and CDR2 (germline): SNHLY, FYNNEI. This CDR3 is 18 amino acids long. CDR3 loop: CASRKKTGGSAGNYEQYF. The CDR3 coding sequence is TGTGCCAGCAGGAAGAAAACGGGGGGCTCAGCGGGAAACTACGAGCAGTACTTC.

The CDR3 sequence is CASSLSWSNQPQHF. In DNA, the CDR3 is TGTGCCAGCAGCTTGTCCTGGAGCAATCAGCCCCAGCATTTT. J is TRBJ1-5 and V is TRBV5-8; D uncertain. The germline gives CDR1 SGHTS, CDR2 YDEGEE. The length of the CDR3 is 14 residues. Trimming took off 1 base at V and 1 base at J, with 6 bases between the two ends. Combining the CDR3 with reference TRBV5-8 and TRBJ1-5 gives the whole variable domain EAGVTQSPTHLIKTRGQQATLRCSPISGHTSVYWYQQALGLGLQFLLWYDEGEERNRGNFPPRFSGRQFPNYSSELNVNALELEDSALYLCASSLSWSNQPQHFGDGTRLSIL.

This rearrangement joins TRBV28 to TRBJ1-2, with a possible D match to TRBD1 (5 bases). The germline CDR1 and CDR2 sequences are MDHEN and SYDVKM. The CDR3 extends over 16 amino acids. V lost 5 bases and J 8 bases, leaving 24 bases between the germline ends. The CDR3 DNA reads TGTGCCAGCAGTCATTTTGGGAGGTCGGGGGTGTTCGGCTACACCTTC. This codes for CASSHFGRSGVFGYTF.

The chain recombines TRBV25-1 with TRBJ2-7, with 7 bases lining up with TRBD2. Trimming cost V 3 bases and J 4 bases; bases outside gene matches: 9. CDR1 is MGHDK, CDR2 SYGVNS, per germline. The CDR3 length is 15 residues. The CDR3 DNA follows: TGTGCCAGCAGTGACCCGCCGAGCGGGGCTTACGAGCAGTACTTC. It encodes CASSDPPSGAYEQYF.

V gene TRBV6-6 combines with J gene TRBJ1-3, with no clear D. Trimming removed 5 bases at V and 4 bases at J, with 9 bases between. Germline-derived CDR1 and CDR2 are MNHNY and SVGAGI (reference sequence). CDR3 size: 13 residues. CDR3: CASSATPGNTIYF. The CDR3 DNA reads as TGTGCCAGCAGTGCGACACCAGGAAACACCATATATTTT.

This chain uses TRBV6-1 with TRBJ1-5; no firm D call. Looked up from germline, CDR1 is MNHNS and CDR2 is SASEGT. V lost 2 bases and J lost 0, with 8 bases in between. The CDR3 extends over 15 amino acids. CDR3 protein: CASSELTVSNQPQHF. The CDR3 DNA reads as TGTGCCAGCAGTGAACTAACGGTTAGCAATCAGCCCCAGCATTTT.

This clone was seen only once. The J gene is TRBJ1-2, the V gene TRBV7-9, with D perhaps TRBD1 (6 bases). Germline assignment: CDR1 SEHNR and CDR2 FQNEAQ (reference sequence). The V gene lost 5 bases and the J gene lost 6 bases, with 13 bases spanning the gap. CDR3 size: 13 residues. The CDR3 sequence is CASSTRQANGYTF. For the CDR3, the DNA is TGTGCCAGCAGCACCAGACAGGCCAATGGCTACACCTTC.

The V and J genes are TRBV6-5 and TRBJ2-5; 10 bases are shared with TRBD2. CDR1 MNHEY and CDR2 SVGAGI come from the germline V gene. The CDR3 runs 14 residues. V was pared by 6 bases and J by 5 bases, with 6 bases of the junction left unmatched. The CDR3 region has the DNA TGTGCCAGCAGACGAGCGGGGGGGCGGGAGACCCAGTACTTC. Amino acid sequence: CASRRAGGRETQYF.

CDR3 protein: CASSLGQGNNSPLHF. CDR3 DNA: TGTGCCAGCAGCTTGGGACAGGGCAATAATTCACCCCTCCACTTT. The chain links TRBV5-8 to TRBJ1-6; 7 nucleotides line up with TRBD1. Germline V gives CDR1 SGHTS, CDR2 YDEGEE. CDR3 length: 15 residues. Trimming removed 0 bases from V and 5 bases from J; junction bases left unmatched: 2.

Written as DNA, the CDR3 is TGTGCCAGCAGCCTTATTGGACAGGGTGAAGCTTTCTTT. Amino acid sequence: CASSLIGQGEAFF. The rearrangement links TRBV3-1 (or the pseudogene TRBV3-2) to TRBJ1-1, with 8 bases matching TRBD1. The junction had 5 bases not matched to a gene; V was cut back by 4 bases and J by 7 bases. This CDR3 region has 13 residues. Germline V lookup: CDR1 LGHDT, CDR2 YNNKEL (reference sequence).